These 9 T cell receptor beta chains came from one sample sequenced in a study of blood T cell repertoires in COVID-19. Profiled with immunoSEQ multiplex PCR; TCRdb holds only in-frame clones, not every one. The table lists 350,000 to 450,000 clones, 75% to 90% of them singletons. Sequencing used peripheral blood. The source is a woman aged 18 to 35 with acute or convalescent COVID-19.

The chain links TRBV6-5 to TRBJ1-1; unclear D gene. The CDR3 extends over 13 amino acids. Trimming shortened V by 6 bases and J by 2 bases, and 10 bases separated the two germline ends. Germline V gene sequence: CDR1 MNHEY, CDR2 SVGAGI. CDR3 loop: CASRPLRNTEAFF. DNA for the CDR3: TGTGCCAGCAGGCCTCTCAGAAACACTGAAGCTTTCTTT.

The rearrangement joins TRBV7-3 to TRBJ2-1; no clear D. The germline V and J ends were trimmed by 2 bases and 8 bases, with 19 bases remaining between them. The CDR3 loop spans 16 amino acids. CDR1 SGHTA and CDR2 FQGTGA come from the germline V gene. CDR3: CASSLFSGELADEQFF. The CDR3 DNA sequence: TGTGCCAGCAGCTTATTCTCCGGAGAATTGGCCGATGAGCAGTTCTTC.

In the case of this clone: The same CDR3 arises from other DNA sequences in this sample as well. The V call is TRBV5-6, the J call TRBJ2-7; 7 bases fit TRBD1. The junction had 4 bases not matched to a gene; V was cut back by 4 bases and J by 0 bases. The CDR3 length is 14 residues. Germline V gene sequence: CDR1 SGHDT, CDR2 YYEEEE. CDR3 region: CASSLTGDSYEQYF. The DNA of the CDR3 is TGTGCCAGCAGCCTTACAGGGGACTCCTACGAGCAGTACTTC. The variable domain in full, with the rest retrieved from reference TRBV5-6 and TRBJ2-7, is DAGVTQSPTHLIKTRGQQVTLRCSPKSGHDTVSWYQQALGQGPQFIFQYYEEEERQRGNFPDRFSGHQFPNYSSELNVNALLLGDSALYLCASSLTGDSYEQYFGPGTRLTVT.

CDR3 DNA: TGTGCCACCAGTGATTGGACTAGCGGGAGCGCAGATACGCAGTATTTT. Amino acid sequence: CATSDWTSGSADTQYF. The chain combines TRBV24-1 with TRBJ2-3; 13 bases agree with TRBD2. V lost 2 bases to trimming and J lost 4 bases; unmatched junction nucleotides: 2. The germline V gene encodes CDR1 KGHDR and CDR2 SFDVKD. The CDR3 totals 16 residues.

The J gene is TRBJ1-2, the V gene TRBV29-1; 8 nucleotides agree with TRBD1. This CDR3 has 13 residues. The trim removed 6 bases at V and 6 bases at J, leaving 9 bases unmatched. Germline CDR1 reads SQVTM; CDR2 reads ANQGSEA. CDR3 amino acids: CSVGGQGWNGYTF. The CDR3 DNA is TGCAGCGTCGGCGGACAGGGTTGGAATGGCTACACCTTC.

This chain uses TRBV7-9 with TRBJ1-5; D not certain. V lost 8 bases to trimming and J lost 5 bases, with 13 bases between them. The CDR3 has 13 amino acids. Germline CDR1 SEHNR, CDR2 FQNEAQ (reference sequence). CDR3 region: CASGDGYYQPQHF. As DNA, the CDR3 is TGTGCCAGCGGCGACGGGTACTATCAGCCCCAGCATTTT.

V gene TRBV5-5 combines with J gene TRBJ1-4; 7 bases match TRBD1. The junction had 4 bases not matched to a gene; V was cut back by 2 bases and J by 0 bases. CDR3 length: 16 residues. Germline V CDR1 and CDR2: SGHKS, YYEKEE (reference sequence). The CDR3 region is CASSFGTATTNEKLFF. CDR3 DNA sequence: TGTGCCAGCAGCTTCGGGACAGCTACAACTAATGAAAAACTGTTTTTT.

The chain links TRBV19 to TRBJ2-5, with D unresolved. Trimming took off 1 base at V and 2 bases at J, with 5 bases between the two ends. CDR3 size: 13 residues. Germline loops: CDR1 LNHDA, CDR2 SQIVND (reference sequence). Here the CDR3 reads CASSIGRQETQYF. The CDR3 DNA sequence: TGTGCCAGTAGTATAGGCAGGCAAGAGACCCAGTACTTC.

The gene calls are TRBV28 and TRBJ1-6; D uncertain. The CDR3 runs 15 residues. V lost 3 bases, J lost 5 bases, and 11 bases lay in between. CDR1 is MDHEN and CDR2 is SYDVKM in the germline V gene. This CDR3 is CASSFSSRDNSPLHF. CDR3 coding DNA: TGTGCCAGCAGTTTTTCCTCCCGGGATAATTCACCCCTCCACTTT.